This T cell receptor (beta chain) was observed in a study of blood T cells in healthy people across ages. The wider study: Capture via template switching afforded approximately one barcoded beta molecule per two T cells.

Alongside a J-beta primer mix, a sample-barcoded 5' primer served in a second PCR lasting about 7 to 11 cycles. TCRdb re-called the 5' RACE reads through MiXCR, storing one row per CDR3 protein. The sample has about 970,000 distinct CDR3 sequences, roughly 51% seen once. CDR1 and CDR2 (germline): SGHTA, FQGNSA. Trimming removed 1 base at V and 2 bases at J, with 13 bases between. The CDR3 has 16 residues. In its sample, this clonotype was seen a few times. The gene calls are TRBV7-2 and TRBJ2-3, with D possibly matching TRBD2 (5 bases). The sequencing input was blood. The sequence derives from a woman aged 55-70 years in good health. CDR3 bases: TGTGCCAGCAGCTTAGGGCTTTTTCGGGACACAGATACGCAGTATTTT. This translates into CASSLGLFRDTDTQYF.